This T cell receptor (beta chain) was documented in a study of CD8 T cells in Susac syndrome. This CDR3 has 15 residues. Germline loops: CDR1 GTSNPN, CDR2 SVGIG (reference sequence). About 0.5 to 1 ug RNA was reverse transcribed with random hexamers. TCRdb ran MiXCR on the immunoSEQ multiplex PCR reads and lists one entry per CDR3 protein. The sample carries fewer than 350,000 distinct CDR3 sequences, about 91% recorded once. TCR beta was sequenced from blood CD8+ and CD4+ T cells. The TCR sequence derives from a human donor with multiple sclerosis. V and J are TRBV30 and TRBJ2-1, with D perhaps given as TRBD1 or TRBD2 (7 bases each). The J call may be faulty, since TRBJ2-7 better matches the DNA end. The sample was CD8+ T cells from PBMCs. The CDR3 loop reads CAWSPPQGGRHEQYF. DNA for the CDR3: TGTGCCTGGAGTCCGCCCCAGGGGGGGAGACACGAGCAGTACTTC.